The rows below give T cell receptor beta chains drawn from one sample of a study of control samples from healthy donors and cancer patients. Clones were read by immunoSEQ multiplex PCR, and TCRdb kept only the in-frame ones, dropping some. The sample features some 190,000 clones, with around 2% in its top ten. The sequenced sample was blood. These receptors were collected from a woman younger than 45 in good health. Each CDR3 is given with its conserved first and last residue. Fields, in order: J gene, V gene, CDR3 protein.

TRBJ1-1 | TRBV5-8 | CASSLRRARAFF
TRBJ1-1 | TRBV4-1 | CASSQERRRRNTEAFF
TRBJ1-1 | TRBV19 | CASTKDSRYTEAFF
TRBJ2-7 | TRBV7-4 | CASSPTHPSGGSYEQYF
TRBJ2-7 | TRBV6-5 | CASSPSDSFYEQYF
TRBJ2-3 | TRBV7-7 | CASSLAVTRRPDTQYF
TRBJ2-7 | TRBV12-3/TRBV12-4 | CASSRDISYEQYF
TRBJ1-1 | TRBV6-2/TRBV6-3 | CASSIGARTEAFF
TRBJ1-2 | TRBV5-6 | CASSPSLANYGYTF
TRBJ2-3 | TRBV19 | CASSVAGSRDTQYF
TRBJ1-1 | TRBV6-6 | CASSYSGGSEAFF
TRBJ1-6 | TRBV27 | CASIIAPYGSPLHF
TRBJ2-7 | TRBV28 | CASSLRLYPGLQPSYEQYF
TRBJ1-4 | TRBV5-1 | CASSFNMASTNEKLFF
TRBJ2-1 | TRBV5-1 | CASSLVVAGDNEQFF
TRBJ1-5 | TRBV28 | CASSFGGGSNQPQHF